This T cell receptor (beta chain) was sequenced for a study of CD8+ T cells in alopecia areata. Study-level background: Tofacitinib ran 6 to 18 months, followed by 6 months off drug.

Worth noting for this clone: Antigen: not known.

Treatment: oral pan-JAK inhibitor, 5-10 mg twice daily. Study-level findings and limits: Clonality was higher in lesional than normal scalp, especially in alopecia totalis/universalis. Scalp data also include sequences from resident alphabeta T cells of normal skin.

cDNA serving as the sequencing template came from extracted, reverse transcribed RNA. The protocol was immunoSEQ multiplex PCR, while the TCRdb copy is restricted to in-frame clones and leaves out a portion. The data hold about 90,000 clones, with about 40% observed a single time. The germline gives CDR1 SGDLS, CDR2 YYNGEE. J gave up 2 bases and V 4 bases, and 9 bases lay outside the gene matches. The CDR3 totals 16 residues. The receptor was derived from a human donor with alopecia areata. The gene calls are TRBV9 and TRBJ2-3; 8 nucleotides match TRBD2. The specimen comprised CD8+ T cells sorted from blood, sampled at week 24, from a patient treated with tofacitinib. The CDR3 DNA reads TGTGCCAGCAGCTCCTCTGGCGGGAGGACCACAGATACGCAGTATTTT. It translates to CASSSSGGRTTDTQYF.